This is a list of T cell receptor beta chains from one sample in a study of blood T cells in healthy people across ages. TCRdb reprocessed the 5' RACE reads via MiXCR and lists one record per CDR3 protein. The top ten hold about a fifth of the sample, which has approximately 820,000 distinct CDR3 sequences, approximately 44% seen once. Sequenced sample: blood. These receptors were taken from a man aged 55 to 69 in good health. Both conserved end residues are part of each CDR3. A D gene is named only where the DNA matches it firmly. The size entry is marked missing in some rows and otherwise reads once, few, many or a size class.

V,J,size,D,CDR3,DNA
TRBV27,TRBJ1-2,-,-,CASSLSAGVGYTF,TGTGCCAGCAGTTTATCGGCAGGCGTAGGCTACACCTTC
TRBV7-9,TRBJ1-4,-,TRBD1,CASSSAGTGFEKLFF,TGTGCCAGCAGCTCCGCCGGGACAGGCTTTGAAAAACTGTTTTTT
TRBV18,TRBJ2-3,-,-,CASSPPPGTDTQYF,TGTGCCAGCTCACCACCGCCGGGGACAGATACGCAGTATTTT
TRBV30,TRBJ1-1,many,TRBD1,CAWEPGQGGTEAFF,TGTGCCTGGGAACCGGGACAGGGAGGCACTGAAGCTTTCTTT
TRBV2,TRBJ2-3,-,TRBD2,CASSEGLAVKDTQYF,TGTGCCAGCAGTGAAGGGCTAGCGGTGAAAGATACGCAGTATTTT
TRBV18,TRBJ2-5,-,-,CASSPVSGRQETQYF,TGTGCCAGCTCACCGGTCTCAGGTCGCCAAGAGACCCAGTACTTC
TRBV19,TRBJ2-2,-,-,CASSIIEHKNTGELFF,TGTGCCAGTAGTATCATTGAACATAAGAACACCGGGGAGCTGTTTTTT
TRBV6-2/TRBV6-3,TRBJ2-4,-,-,CASSPGRVLAKNIQCF,TGTGCCAGCAGTCCAGGACGGGTACTAGCCAAAAACATTCAGTGCTTC
TRBV12-3/TRBV12-4,TRBJ2-1,-,-,CASSLVGYNKQFF,TGTGCCAGCAGTTTAGTGGGTTACAATAAGCAGTTCTTC
TRBV20-1,TRBJ1-4,-,-,CSARKGLANEKLFF,TGCAGTGCTAGGAAGGGGCTGGCTAATGAAAAACTGTTTTTT
TRBV24-1,TRBJ2-7,few,TRBD2,CATSEGGSSYEQYF,TGTGCCACCAGTGAGGGGGGGTCCTCCTACGAGCAGTACTTC
TRBV7-2,TRBJ2-1,few,TRBD2,CASSLVRVAGTEQFF,TGTGCCAGCAGCTTAGTAAGGGTAGCGGGTACTGAGCAGTTCTTC
TRBV19,TRBJ2-1,-,-,CASSPGTHEQFF,TGTGCCAGTAGCCCAGGGACCCATGAGCAGTTCTTC
TRBV9,TRBJ2-1,-,-,CASSSTTGITVSNEQFF,TGTGCCAGCAGCTCAACGACAGGAATAACTGTCTCCAATGAGCAGTTCTTC
TRBV6-5,TRBJ2-1,few,TRBD1,CASRGTPGQGRSEQFF,TGTGCCAGCAGGGGAACCCCGGGACAGGGACGTAGTGAGCAGTTCTTC
TRBV5-1,TRBJ2-5,-,-,CASSEQGWETQYF,TGCGCCAGCAGCGAGCAGGGTTGGGAGACCCAGTACTTC
TRBV10-3,TRBJ2-7,many,TRBD1,CAISRGQANNYEQYF,TGTGCCATCAGCCGCGGACAGGCGAACAACTACGAGCAGTACTTC
TRBV6-2/TRBV6-3,TRBJ2-1,-,TRBD2,CASSSGLAGGDEQFF,TGTGCCAGCAGTTCGGGACTAGCGGGAGGGGATGAGCAGTTCTTC
TRBV3-1,TRBJ1-1,-,-,CASSQVGMNTEAFF,TGTGCCAGCAGCCAAGTAGGCATGAACACTGAAGCTTTCTTT
TRBV7-2,TRBJ2-1,-,TRBD1,CASSLWRGTGGFWEQFF,TGTGCCAGCAGCTTATGGCGGGGGACAGGGGGATTTTGGGAGCAGTTCTTC
TRBV5-1,TRBJ2-2,-,TRBD1,CASSLRTGGAGTGELFF,TGTGCCAGCAGTCTGAGGACAGGGGGCGCGGGCACCGGGGAGCTGTTTTTT
TRBV6-1,TRBJ2-1,once,-,CASTRDLNNEQFF,TGTGCCAGCACCCGGGACTTAAACAATGAGCAGTTCTTC
TRBV10-3,TRBJ2-7,-,TRBD1,CAISETRDRASYEQYF,TGTGCCATCAGTGAGACTAGGGACAGGGCCTCCTACGAGCAGTACTTC
TRBV20-1,TRBJ2-7,-,-,CSARVASGTQVSYEQYF,TGCAGTGCTAGAGTCGCCAGTGGGACCCAAGTCTCCTACGAGCAGTACTTC
TRBV4-1,TRBJ2-2,few,-,CASSQEMVRGTGELFF,TGCGCCAGCAGCCAAGAGATGGTCCGGGGCACCGGGGAGCTGTTTTTT
TRBV30,TRBJ2-7,-,-,CAWRPAAVYNVNEQYF,TGTGCCTGGAGACCCGCGGCCGTGTATAATGTCAATGAGCAGTACTTC
TRBV4-3,TRBJ2-2,-,-,CASSQDPTISNTGELFF,TGCGCCAGCAGCCAAGACCCCACAATATCGAACACCGGGGAGCTGTTTTTT
TRBV6-2/TRBV6-3,TRBJ2-7,-,-,CATHRDWADEQYF,TGTGCCACCCATCGGGACTGGGCCGACGAGCAGTACTTC
TRBV30,TRBJ2-7,-,-,CAWSGTRSSYEQYF,TGTGCCTGGAGTGGTACGAGGAGCTCCTACGAGCAGTACTTC
TRBV4-3,TRBJ2-7,many,TRBD1,CASSQNLGQIKYF,TGCGCCAGCAGCCAAAACCTGGGACAGATAAAGTACTTC
TRBV21-1,TRBJ2-7,-,-,CASNTSGAYEQYF,TGTGCCAGCAACACGAGCGGTGCCTACGAGCAGTACTTC
TRBV27,TRBJ2-5,-,TRBD1,CASRTGTGGTQYF,TGTGCCAGCAGAACCGGGACAGGGGGGACCCAGTACTTC
TRBV12-3/TRBV12-4,TRBJ2-5,-,TRBD2,CASSFRTSLETQYF,TGTGCCAGCAGTTTCCGGACTAGCCTGGAGACCCAGTACTTC
TRBV20-1,TRBJ2-7,-,-,CSAKRVGNYNEQYF,TGCAGTGCTAAGCGTGTAGGTAACTACAATGAGCAGTACTTC
TRBV9,TRBJ2-1,few,-,CASSGDGWNEQFF,TGTGCCAGCAGCGGCGACGGATGGAATGAGCAGTTCTTC
TRBV29-1,TRBJ2-7,-,TRBD1,CSVEGPLGQASSYEQYF,TGCAGCGTTGAAGGTCCCCTAGGACAGGCCTCCTCCTACGAGCAGTACTTC
TRBV24-1,TRBJ1-1,-,-,CAPGGQRHTEAFF,TGTGCCCCCGGAGGACAGCGTCACACTGAAGCTTTCTTT
TRBV9,TRBJ1-1,-,-,CASSVGEINTEAFF,TGTGCCAGCAGCGTAGGGGAGATTAACACTGAAGCTTTCTTT
TRBV20-1,TRBJ1-6,-,TRBD1,CSATKSPGQGKRSYNSPLHF,TGCAGTGCTACCAAGTCCCCGGGACAGGGCAAGCGGTCCTATAATTCACCCCTCCACTTT
TRBV29-1,TRBJ2-5,many,-,CSLGKETQYF,TGCAGCCTGGGTAAAGAGACCCAGTACTTC
TRBV12-3/TRBV12-4,TRBJ2-2,-,TRBD2,CASSPSTSENTGELFF,TGTGCCAGCAGTCCTTCGACTAGCGAAAACACCGGGGAGCTGTTTTTT
TRBV9,TRBJ2-3,-,-,CASRDPRTDTQYF,TGTGCCAGCCGGGACCCCCGTACAGATACGCAGTATTTT
TRBV29-1,TRBJ1-1,few,-,CSVEDPAGVRTEAFF,TGCAGCGTTGAAGATCCCGCGGGGGTGAGAACTGAAGCTTTCTTT
TRBV12-3/TRBV12-4,TRBJ2-7,-,TRBD1,CASSLRDSAYEQYF,TGTGCCAGCAGTCTCCGGGACAGTGCCTACGAGCAGTACTTC
TRBV10-3,TRBJ2-5,-,-,CAISESLAASGETQYF,TGTGCCATCAGTGAGTCCCTAGCAGCCTCTGGGGAGACCCAGTACTTC
TRBV20-1,TRBJ2-7,-,-,CSARDLGGDYEQYF,TGCAGTGCTAGAGATCTTGGGGGAGACTACGAGCAGTACTTC
TRBV6-6,TRBJ1-1,few,-,CASSYGGSYNTEAFF,TGTGCCAGCAGTTACGGTGGCAGCTATAACACTGAAGCTTTCTTT
TRBV6-1,TRBJ2-6,-,-,CASRDVYSGANVLTF,TGTGCCAGCAGGGACGTTTACTCTGGGGCCAACGTCCTGACTTTC
TRBV9,TRBJ2-4,-,TRBD2,CASSVGSSGGAVSKNIQYF,TGTGCCAGCAGCGTAGGTTCTAGCGGGGGGGCCGTATCCAAAAACATTCAGTACTTC
TRBV12-3/TRBV12-4,TRBJ1-4,-,-,CASSKQEGKLFF,TGTGCCAGCAGTAAACAGGAGGGAAAACTGTTTTTT
TRBV6-1,TRBJ1-1,-,-,CASSESATVNTEAFF,TGTGCCAGCAGTGAATCAGCTACAGTGAACACTGAAGCTTTCTTT
TRBV18,TRBJ2-7,-,TRBD1,CASSLRTGGTAYEQYF,TGTGCCAGCTCATTACGGACAGGGGGCACGGCCTACGAGCAGTACTTC